This T cell receptor beta chain was identified during a study of cytomegalovirus exposure and HLA in healthy donors. Researchers ran the PCR with 60 Vbeta and 13 Jbeta primers. Using immunoSEQ multiplex PCR, the repertoire was profiled, and TCRdb retains in-frame clones only, with some absent. This sample yields under 150,000 clones, of which about 76% are seen a single time; about 0.71% belongs to the top ten. V shed 4 bases and J shed 4 bases, with 12 bases lying between them. This CDR3 comprises 13 residues. Looked up from germline, CDR1 is SGHNT and CDR2 is YYREEE (reference sequence). Study observations and caveats: When a later analysis compared HLA-associated TCR beta chains with equally common others, the HLA-associated chains turned out to be more clonally expanded and to have lower generation probabilities. A few CMV-associated chains proved CMV antigen-specific in vitro.

In regard to this clone: No antigen is known for it.

Sequenced: PBMCs. This clonotype was obtained from a man aged 18 to 35 in good health and CMV-seronegative. This chain links TRBV5-4 with TRBJ2-7; tentatively, D is TRBD2 (6 bases). In DNA, the CDR3 is TGTGCCAGCAGCGTGGGACTTCAATACGAGCAGTACTTC. This translates into CASSVGLQYEQYF.